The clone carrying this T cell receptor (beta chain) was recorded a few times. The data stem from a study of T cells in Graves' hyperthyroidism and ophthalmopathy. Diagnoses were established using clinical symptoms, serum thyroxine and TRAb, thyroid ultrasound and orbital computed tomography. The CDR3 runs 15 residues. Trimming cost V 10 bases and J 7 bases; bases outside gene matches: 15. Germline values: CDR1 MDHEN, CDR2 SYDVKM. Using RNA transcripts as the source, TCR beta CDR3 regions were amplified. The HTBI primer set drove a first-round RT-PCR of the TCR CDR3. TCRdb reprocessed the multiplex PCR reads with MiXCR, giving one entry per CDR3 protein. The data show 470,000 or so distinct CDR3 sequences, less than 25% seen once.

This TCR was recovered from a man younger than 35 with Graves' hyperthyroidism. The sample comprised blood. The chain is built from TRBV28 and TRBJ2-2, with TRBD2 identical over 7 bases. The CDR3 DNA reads TGTGCCACGGACGATGGGGGGGGACGTGGCGGGGAGCTGTTTTTT. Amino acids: CATDDGGGRGGELFF.